The next 11 T cell receptor beta chains were all read from a single sample in a study of beta chain features in type 1 diabetes. Findings and caveats of the study: Type 1 diabetes patients had moderately but significantly shorter TCRB CDR3s in all four CD4+ subsets.

Antigens of these TCRs are unknown. The entirety of the isolated RNA underwent reverse transcription, so expressed TCRB transcripts were sequenced. This table comes from immunoSEQ multiplex PCR, and its TCRdb copy is limited to in-frame clones, with some not included. In the table there are about 170,000 clones, roughly 8% of which are singletons. The specimen was central memory CD4+ T cells from blood. Every receptor here comes from a man aged 18 to 30 with type 1 diabetes.

This clone came up a few times. The chain recombines TRBV19 with TRBJ2-3, with a tentative D call TRBD2 (6 bases). Germline V gene sequence: CDR1 LNHDA, CDR2 SQIVND (reference sequence). This CDR3 region has 17 residues. V gave up 6 bases and J gave up 2 bases, with 21 bases separating them. For the CDR3, the DNA is TGTGCCAGTAGCGGGAGTAGCGCGTTGCGTTCCACAGATACGCAGTATTTT. Residues: CASSGSSALRSTDTQYF.

There are a few counts of this clone. The chain carries TRBV30 and TRBJ2-1, with D unclear. The CDR3 runs to 16 residues. CDR1 is GTSNPN, CDR2 SVGIG, per germline (reference sequence). The V gene lost 2 bases and the J gene lost 3 bases, with 17 bases spanning the gap. The CDR3 DNA reads as TGTGCCTGGAGTACCGAGGCAATTGGTATCTACAATGAGCAGTTCTTC. Protein: CAWSTEAIGIYNEQFF.

The chain couples TRBV13 to TRBJ2-2, with 8 nucleotides matching TRBD2. The germline CDR1 and CDR2 sequences are PRHDT and FYEKMQ (reference sequence). The CDR3 consists of 16 residues. V trimming: 8 bases; J trimming: 2 bases; junction bases outside the gene matches: 10. This CDR3 reads CASRGGAGANTGELFF. The CDR3 DNA sequence: TGTGCCAGCCGGGGCGGAGCGGGGGCTAACACCGGGGAGCTGTTTTTT.

This clone was counted only a few times. This chain uses TRBV18 with TRBJ2-1, with 9 bases that match TRBD2. The junction had 6 bases not matched to a gene; V was cut back by 3 bases and J by 0 bases. This CDR3 comprises 17 residues. CDR1 and CDR2 (germline): KGHSH, LQKENI. CDR3 protein: CASSPQGTSPSYNEQFF. DNA of the CDR3: TGTGCCAGCTCACCGCAGGGGACTAGCCCCTCCTACAATGAGCAGTTCTTC.

This clone was observed a few times. This rearrangement joins TRBV28 to TRBJ2-3, with 8 nucleotides matching TRBD1. This CDR3 is 15 amino acids long. The V gene's germline CDR1 is MDHEN and CDR2 SYDVKM. Trimming removed 6 bases from V and 0 bases from J; junction bases left unmatched: 5. The CDR3 region is CASSQDRGSTDTQYF. For the CDR3, the DNA is TGTGCCAGCAGCCAAGACAGGGGAAGCACAGATACGCAGTATTTT. The full variable domain, in which reference TRBV28 and TRBJ2-3 provide the parts outside the CDR3, is DVKVTQSSRYLVKRTGEKVFLECVQDMDHENMFWYRQDPGLGLRLIYFSYDVKMKEKGDIPEGYSVSREKKERFSLILESASTNQTSMYLCASSQDRGSTDTQYFGPGTRLTVL.

Only a few counts were recorded for this clone. V is TRBV7-2 and J is TRBJ2-1; 7 bases map to TRBD2. This CDR3 has 17 amino acids. V lost 5 bases, J lost 1 base, and 11 bases stayed unmatched. Germline CDR1 reads SGHTA; CDR2 reads FQGNSA. CDR3 region: CASSQDQPSGSYNEQFF. In DNA, the CDR3 is TGTGCCAGCAGCCAAGATCAGCCTAGCGGTTCCTACAATGAGCAGTTCTTC.

This clone has more than one count but fewer than ten. This sample includes further DNA sequences coding for the same CDR3. This chain joins TRBV2 and TRBJ2-5; D gene ambiguous. From germline, CDR1 is SNHLY and CDR2 FYNNEI. The CDR3 consists of 12 residues. Trimming removed 1 base from V and 4 bases from J, with 4 bases in between. The CDR3 nucleotides read TGTGCCAGCAGTGAAGGGGCAGAGACCCAGTACTTC. This sequence encodes CASSEGAETQYF.

V and J are TRBV19 and TRBJ2-6; no reliable D call. CDR1 is LNHDA and CDR2 is SQIVND in the germline V gene (reference sequence). This CDR3 region has 12 residues. V gave up 7 bases and J gave up 4 bases, with 5 bases separating them. This chain's CDR3 is CASTVGANVLTF. In DNA, the CDR3 is TGTGCCAGTACCGTAGGGGCCAACGTCCTGACTTTC.

This chain joins TRBV6-4 and TRBJ2-2, with a possible D match to TRBD1 (6 bases). There are 14 residues in the CDR3. Germline CDR1 MRHNA, CDR2 SNTAGT. V was cut by 5 bases and J by 4 bases, with 11 bases left in between. Written as DNA, the CDR3 is TGTGCCAGCAGTTTACAGGGCGGCACCGGGGAGCTGTTTTTT. Encoded protein: CASSLQGGTGELFF.

This clone appeared a few times. The chain uses TRBV18 and TRBJ2-7; weak D call: TRBD1 (5 bases). Germline CDR1 reads KGHSH; CDR2 reads LQKENI. This CDR3 spans 16 amino acids. Trimming cost V 8 bases and J 2 bases, with 22 bases left between them. The CDR3 nucleotides are TGTGCCAGCCAAGCAATTCGAAGCAGGGTGGCCTACGAGCAGTACTTC. Amino acids: CASQAIRSRVAYEQYF.

CDR3 residues: CASSVVDRGANGYTF. The CDR3 DNA reads as TGTGCCAGCAGTGTCGTGGACAGGGGAGCAAATGGCTACACCTTC. This sequence joins TRBV2 and TRBJ1-2; 9 bases are a match to TRBD1. CDR1 is SNHLY, CDR2 FYNNEI, per germline. There are 15 residues in the CDR3. J was trimmed by 6 bases and V by 4 bases; bases with no gene match: 9.